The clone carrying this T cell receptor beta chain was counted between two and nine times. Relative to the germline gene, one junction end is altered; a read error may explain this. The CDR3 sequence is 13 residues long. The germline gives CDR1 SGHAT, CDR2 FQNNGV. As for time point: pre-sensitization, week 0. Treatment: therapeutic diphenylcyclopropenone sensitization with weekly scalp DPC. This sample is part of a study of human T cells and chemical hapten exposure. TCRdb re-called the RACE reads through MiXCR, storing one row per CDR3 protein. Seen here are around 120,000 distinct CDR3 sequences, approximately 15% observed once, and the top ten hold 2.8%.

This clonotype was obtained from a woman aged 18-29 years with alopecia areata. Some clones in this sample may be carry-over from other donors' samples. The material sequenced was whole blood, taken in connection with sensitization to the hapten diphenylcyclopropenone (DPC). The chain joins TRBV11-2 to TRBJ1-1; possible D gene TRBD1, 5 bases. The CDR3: CASSVDRNTEAFF. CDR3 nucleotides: TGTGCCAGCAGCGTAGACAGAAACACTGAAGCTTTCTTT.